What follows are 25 T cell receptor beta chains derived from one specimen sequenced in a study of CD8 T cells in ankylosing spondylitis. Study-level results: The study identified a TCR beta motif of roughly eight highly homologous variants that appeared characteristic of ankylosing spondylitis blood.

MiXCR, run by TCRdb on the 5' RACE reads, gives a single entry per CDR3 protein. The data hold under 550,000 distinct CDR3 sequences, with about 24% observed a single time. No antigens are known for them. Sequencing was done on a sample of blood, either unsorted or a sorted T cell fraction (not recorded which). All receptors derive from a male donor with ankylosing spondylitis.

This clonotype was seen only a few times. The chain combines TRBV20-1 with TRBJ1-5; D unresolved. The CDR3 is made up of 14 amino acids. The germline V gene has CDR1 DFQATT and CDR2 SNEGSKA (reference sequence). V was shortened by 6 bases and J by 5 bases, with 17 bases between the two germline ends. CDR3 bases: TGCAGTGCCGTACCGGGGTTAGGAGATCAGCCCCAGCATTTT. It codes for CSAVPGLGDQPQHF.

The V call is TRBV5-1, the J call TRBJ1-5, with D perhaps matching TRBD1 (5 bases). CDR1 and CDR2 (germline): SGHRS, YFSETQ. The CDR3 sequence is 15 residues long. Trimming pared 0 bases from V and 1 base from J, leaving 8 bases between. The CDR3 spells CASSLGGTSNQPQHF. CDR3 nucleotide sequence: TGCGCCAGCAGCTTGGGTGGGACGAGCAATCAGCCCCAGCATTTT.

The V and J genes are TRBV11-2 and TRBJ1-2; 9 bases align to TRBD1. Germline values: CDR1 SGHAT, CDR2 FQNNGV. J lost 7 bases, V lost 6 bases, and 6 bases had no gene match. This CDR3 is built from 13 residues. The CDR3 coding sequence is TGTGCCAGCAGTTCGACAGGGGGAGGTGGCTACACCTTC. This translates into CASSSTGGGGYTF.

This clonotype was detected many times. The chain uses TRBV9 and TRBJ2-3; TRBD2 is a possible D gene (6 bases). This CDR3 contains 13 residues. The V and J ends lost 6 bases and 6 bases respectively, with 14 bases between them. The V gene's germline CDR1 is SGDLS and CDR2 YYNGEE. This CDR3 reads CASTPSGGDTQYF. CDR3 DNA: TGTGCCAGCACCCCTAGTGGGGGGGATACGCAGTATTTT.

The J gene is TRBJ2-1, the V gene TRBV29-1, with TRBD2 matching 7 bases. There are 14 residues in the CDR3. CDR1 is SQVTM, CDR2 ANQGSEA, per germline. The V and J ends lost 7 bases and 1 base, in that order; junction bases with no gene match: 7. The chain's CDR3 is CSARLAASYNEQFF. The CDR3 nucleotides are TGCAGCGCCCGACTAGCAGCATCCTACAATGAGCAGTTCTTC.

For this clonotype: Compared with germline, one end of the junction differs, possibly owing to a read error. This chain links TRBV10-2 with TRBJ2-3; the D call may be TRBD1 or TRBD2 (6 bases each). This CDR3 has 13 amino acids. Germline assignment: CDR1 WSHSY and CDR2 SAAADI. For the CDR3, the DNA is TGCGCCAGCCTCCGGGGGCGCACAAATACGCAGTATTTT. It specifies CASLRGRTNTQYF.

The chain is built from TRBV7-9 and TRBJ1-2, with no clear D. CDR1 is SEHNR and CDR2 is FQNEAQ in the germline V gene (reference sequence). The CDR3 is made up of 12 amino acids. V gave up 1 base and J gave up 6 bases, with 6 bases separating them. CDR3 protein: CASSLDGNGYTF. The CDR3 region has the DNA TGTGCCAGCAGCTTAGACGGGAATGGCTACACCTTC.

The chain is built from TRBV3-1 and TRBJ2-7; D possibly corresponds to TRBD2 (5 bases). V lost 1 base and J 3 bases, leaving 10 bases between the germline ends. The CDR3 sequence is 14 residues long. Germline V gene lookup returns CDR1 LGHDT and CDR2 YNNKEL (reference sequence). DNA of the CDR3: TGTGCCAGCAGCCAAGGTGGAGGATTCTACGAGCAGTACTTC. Translating it yields CASSQGGGFYEQYF.

This clonotype was seen a few times. This chain joins TRBV20-1 and TRBJ1-5; no clear D gene. The CDR3 is 15 amino acids. V was trimmed by 1 base and J by 3 bases, leaving 13 bases between them. CDR1 is DFQATT and CDR2 is SNEGSKA in the germline V gene (reference sequence). The CDR3 spells CSARVKLGDNQPQHF. The DNA of the CDR3 is TGCAGTGCTAGAGTGAAGCTGGGAGACAATCAGCCCCAGCATTTT.

The chain uses TRBV12-3 or TRBV12-4 and TRBJ2-5; D ambiguous. The CDR3 contains 13 residues. V shed 7 bases and J shed 9 bases, with 18 bases lying between them. In DNA, the CDR3 is TGTGCCAGCACCCTAGGAGCCCTCTCGCCCCAGTACTTC. Protein sequence: CASTLGALSPQYF.

This clonotype occurred a few times. CDR3 loop: CASSPNYPGSTEAFF. CDR3 coding DNA: TGTGCCAGTAGTCCAAACTACCCGGGGAGCACTGAAGCTTTCTTT. V usage is TRBV19 and J usage is TRBJ1-1, with D uncertain. Trimming removed 5 bases at V and 4 bases at J, with 17 bases between. Germline V lookup: CDR1 LNHDA, CDR2 SQIVND (reference sequence). The CDR3 is made up of 15 amino acids.

The V gene is TRBV6-5, the J gene TRBJ1-1; possibly TRBD1 for D (6 bases). The V gene lost 5 bases and the J gene lost 6 bases, with 7 bases spanning the gap. From germline, CDR1 is MNHEY and CDR2 SVGAGI. The CDR3 has 11 amino acids. DNA for the CDR3: TGTGCCAGCAGTAAGGGGGCTGAAGCTTTCTTT. As protein: CASSKGAEAFF.

J is TRBJ2-1 and V is TRBV24-1; 8 nucleotides line up with TRBD2. CDR3 length: 16 residues. Trimming at V came to 3 bases and at J to 4 bases, leaving 7 bases not matched to a gene. The germline V gene encodes CDR1 KGHDR and CDR2 SFDVKD. The CDR3 nucleotides read TGTGCCACCAGTGATATCGCGGGAGGCTCTTACAATGAGCAGTTCTTC. Protein sequence: CATSDIAGGSYNEQFF.

The chain is built from TRBV29-1 and TRBJ1-2; D remains unclear. V dropped 1 base and J dropped 4 bases, with 10 bases sitting between them. Germline values: CDR1 SQVTM, CDR2 ANQGSEA. The CDR3 runs 13 residues. CDR3 sequence reads: CSVEGGVGYGYTF. DNA for the CDR3: TGCAGCGTTGAAGGGGGTGTAGGCTATGGCTACACCTTC. The full variable domain, in which reference TRBV29-1 and TRBJ1-2 provide the parts outside the CDR3, is SAVISQKPSRDICQRGTSLTIQCQVDSQVTMMFWYRQQPGQSLTLIATANQGSEATYESGFVIDKFPISRPNLTFSTLTVSNMSPEDSSIYLCSVEGGVGYGYTFGSGTRLTVV.

In its sample, this clonotype was seen a few times. This chain connects TRBV2 to TRBJ1-5; 7 bases line up with TRBD1. J lost 4 bases, V lost 1 base, and 4 bases had no gene match. This CDR3 contains 15 residues. Germline CDR1 SNHLY, CDR2 FYNNEI. The CDR3 loop reads CASSEDRGLNQPQHF. Here the CDR3 DNA reads TGTGCCAGCAGTGAAGACAGGGGATTAAATCAGCCCCAGCATTTT.

This sequence joins TRBV20-1 and TRBJ1-6; D call uncertain. Germline CDR1 reads DFQATT; CDR2 reads SNEGSKA (reference sequence). Trimming pared 4 bases from V and 13 bases from J, leaving 17 bases between. The CDR3 contains 13 residues. Written as DNA, the CDR3 is TGCAGTGCTATCGAGGCAGGTTGGGCGCCCCTCCACTTT. Translation gives CSAIEAGWAPLHF.

This clonotype was observed a handful of times. The rearrangement joins TRBV7-9 to TRBJ2-1; 9 bases are shared with TRBD2. The CDR3 runs 16 residues. Unmatched junction bases numbered 8, after V lost 5 bases and J lost 3 bases. The V gene's germline CDR1 is SEHNR and CDR2 FQNEAQ (reference sequence). The CDR3 DNA reads TGTGCCAGCAGCCCTCCCGGGACTAGCCGCTACAATGAGCAGTTCTTC. Protein: CASSPPGTSRYNEQFF. Full variable domain (remainder filled in from reference TRBV7-9 and TRBJ2-1): DTGVSQNPRHKITKRGQNVTFRCDPISEHNRLYWYRQTLGQGPEFLTYFQNEAQLEKSRLLSDRFSAERPKGSFSTLEIQRTEQGDSAMYLCASSPPGTSRYNEQFFGPGTRLTVL.

V and J are TRBV30 and TRBJ2-1; 11 positions agree with TRBD2. The V gene's germline CDR1 is GTSNPN and CDR2 SVGIG (reference sequence). After removal of 0 bases from V and 6 bases from J, the junction contained 4 bases not matched to a gene. This CDR3 contains 15 residues. The CDR3, as DNA: TGTGCCTGGAGTGTGGGTAGCGGGAGGGCCAATGAGCAGTTCTTC. Protein product: CAWSVGSGRANEQFF.

The V and J genes are TRBV29-1 and TRBJ2-7; no definite D call. V was cut by 1 base and J by 3 bases, with 10 bases left in between. CDR3 length: 13 amino acids. The V gene's germline CDR1 is SQVTM and CDR2 ANQGSEA. The CDR3 DNA reads TGCAGCGTTGAAGGTTCCCCCGGCTACGAGCAGTACTTC. This codes for CSVEGSPGYEQYF.

This clonotype came up a few times. The chain couples TRBV6-2 or TRBV6-3 to TRBJ2-1; 11 positions match TRBD2. Germline assignment: CDR1 MNHEY and CDR2 SVGEGT. V dropped 7 bases and J dropped 5; count of bases not matched to a gene: 4. This CDR3 has 14 residues. The CDR3 DNA sequence: TGTGCCAGCATGTTAGCGGGAGGGGACAATGAGCAGTTCTTC. Its protein is CASMLAGGDNEQFF.

There are a few counts of this clonotype. This sequence joins TRBV7-9 and TRBJ2-1; TRBD2 agrees at 8 bases. With V trimmed by 4 bases and J by 7 bases, 9 bases remained unmatched. The CDR3 contains 15 residues. In germline, CDR1 is SEHNR, CDR2 FQNEAQ (reference sequence). The CDR3 DNA reads TGTGCCAGCAGCTCTCAGCGGGAGAGGAGTAATGAGCAGTTCTTC. This gives the protein CASSSQRERSNEQFF.

This clonotype was seen a handful of times. The chain carries TRBV12-3 or TRBV12-4 and TRBJ1-2; D is unclear. Between the trimmed V and J ends, which lost 3 bases and 8 bases, there was a span of 10 bases. The CDR3 contains 12 residues. CDR3 residues: CASSLQAGGYTF. The CDR3 DNA reads as TGTGCCAGCAGTTTGCAGGCGGGAGGCTACACCTTC.

The chain employs TRBV18 and TRBJ2-1, with TRBD2 as a possible D gene (5 bases). Germline lookup yields CDR1 KGHSH and CDR2 LQKENI. V lost 3 bases and J 7 bases, leaving 16 bases between the germline ends. This CDR3 has 15 residues. The CDR3 is CASSPGAERVNEQFF. The CDR3 nucleotides read TGTGCCAGCTCACCGGGCGCAGAGAGGGTGAATGAGCAGTTCTTC.

This clonotype was seen repeatedly, ten times or more. The CDR3 DNA sequence: TGTGCCAGCAGCCGGGACAGGGGCAATCAGCCCCAGCATTTT. It encodes CASSRDRGNQPQHF. The V call is TRBV4-2, the J call TRBJ1-5, with 9 positions matching TRBD1. Germline V CDR1 and CDR2: LGHNA, YNFKEQ. Trimming at V came to 4 bases and at J to 2 bases, leaving 0 bases not matched to a gene. The CDR3 contains 14 residues.

This clonotype was observed a few times. The V call is TRBV12-3 or TRBV12-4, the J call TRBJ2-1, with a possible D match to TRBD2 (6 bases). V lost 6 bases and J lost 2, with 17 bases in between. The CDR3 consists of 16 residues. CDR3 region: CASRLAGGGAYNEQFF. Written as DNA, the CDR3 is TGTGCCAGCAGGCTCGCTGGGGGAGGTGCCTACAATGAGCAGTTCTTC.